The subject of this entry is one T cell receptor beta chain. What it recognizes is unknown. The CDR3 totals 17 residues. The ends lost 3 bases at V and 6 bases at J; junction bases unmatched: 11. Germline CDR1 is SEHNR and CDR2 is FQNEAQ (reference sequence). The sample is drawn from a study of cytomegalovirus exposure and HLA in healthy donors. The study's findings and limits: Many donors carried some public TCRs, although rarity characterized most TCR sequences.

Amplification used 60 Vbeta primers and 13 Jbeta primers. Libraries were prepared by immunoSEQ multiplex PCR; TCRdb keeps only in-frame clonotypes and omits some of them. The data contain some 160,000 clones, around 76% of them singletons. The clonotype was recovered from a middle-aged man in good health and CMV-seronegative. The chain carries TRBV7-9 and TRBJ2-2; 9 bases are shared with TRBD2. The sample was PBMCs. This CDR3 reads CASSFWGSGRQSGELFF. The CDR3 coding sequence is TGTGCCAGCAGCTTCTGGGGTAGCGGGAGACAGTCCGGGGAGCTGTTTTTT.